The sequence of this T cell receptor beta chain was determined in a study of cytomegalovirus exposure and HLA in healthy donors. Germline trimming cut 0 bases from V and 2 bases from J; bases unmatched to any gene: 8. The length of the CDR3 is 17 residues. Germline loops: CDR1 SGHTA, CDR2 FQGTGA. In this sample, this clone turned up a few times. The antigen remains unidentified. PCR primers comprised 60 Vbeta and 13 Jbeta primers. Measured with immunoSEQ multiplex PCR; TCRdb has only the in-frame clones, and not every one. The sample records some 180,000 clones, roughly four fifths being singletons. Findings and limits, study-wide: In a later analysis, TCR beta V- and J-gene trimming was associated with a missense DCLRE1C variant.

The chain employs TRBV7-3 and TRBJ2-7; the match to TRBD2 covers 9 bases. Specimen: PBMCs. The TCR comes from a male donor in good health and CMV-seronegative. CDR3 amino acids: CASSLTGAGGIPYEQYF. DNA of the CDR3: TGTGCCAGCAGCTTAACGGGGGCGGGAGGGATCCCCTACGAGCAGTACTTC.